The 14 T cell receptor beta chains below come from one sample, sequenced in a study of blood T cell repertoires in COVID-19. The repertoire was sequenced with immunoSEQ multiplex PCR; TCRdb's copy has only in-frame clones and lacks some. The sample holds about 74,000 clones, roughly 82% seen once. The sample taken for sequencing was peripheral blood. Receptors were obtained from a human donor in a cohort sampled during active COVID-19.

The chain employs TRBV18 and TRBJ2-7, with D perhaps TRBD1 (6 bases). V was clipped by 8 bases and J by 2 bases, with 13 bases between them. This CDR3 has 13 residues. Germline assignment: CDR1 KGHSH and CDR2 LQKENI. DNA for the CDR3: TGTGCCAGCAGCCGACAGGAGGCCTACGAGCAGTACTTC. Translation gives CASSRQEAYEQYF.

The V call is TRBV7-8, the J call TRBJ2-6; 9 bases line up with TRBD2. V lost 5 bases and J lost 0; bases outside the gene matches: 5. The CDR3 is 17 residues long. Germline CDR1 is SGHVS and CDR2 is FQNEAQ. This chain's CDR3 is CASSPSGALSGANVLTF. CDR3 nucleotides: TGTGCCAGCAGCCCTAGCGGGGCCCTCTCTGGGGCCAACGTCCTGACTTTC.

CDR3 in DNA: TGTGCCAGCAGCTTAGTTAAAGGCAGGGGGCTTGGGGCTGAAGCTTTCTTT. It encodes CASSLVKGRGLGAEAFF. The rearrangement joins TRBV7-6 to TRBJ1-1; 8 bases align to TRBD1. Trimming cost V 1 base and J 6 bases; bases outside gene matches: 13. CDR3 size: 17 residues. Germline loops: CDR1 SGHVS, CDR2 FNYEAQ.

The chain uses TRBV4-1 and TRBJ2-7; TRBD1 matches at 8 bases. The CDR3 has 17 amino acids. Germline trimming cut 4 bases from V and 0 bases from J; bases unmatched to any gene: 11. Germline V CDR1 and CDR2: MGHRA, YSYEKL. The CDR3 is CASSLTGAGGSSYEQYF. CDR3 nucleotide sequence: TGCGCCAGCAGCCTGACAGGGGCAGGGGGGAGCTCCTACGAGCAGTACTTC.

This sequence joins TRBV3-1 (or the pseudogene TRBV3-2) and TRBJ1-6, with TRBD1 identical over 7 bases. With 1 base clipped from V and 7 bases from J, the junction kept 4 bases outside the gene matches. Germline CDR1 reads LGHDT; CDR2 reads YNNKEL (reference sequence). The CDR3 contains 15 residues. The CDR3 loop reads CASSQGGQRNSPLHF. CDR3 coding DNA: TGTGCCAGCAGCCAAGGGGGACAGCGGAATTCACCCCTCCACTTT.

The V gene is TRBV16, the J gene TRBJ1-1, with D perhaps matching TRBD1 (5 bases). V shed 6 bases and J shed 0 bases, with 8 bases lying between them. Per germline, CDR1 KGHSY and CDR2 FQNENV. The CDR3 contains 13 residues. The CDR3 coding sequence is TGTGCCAGCAGTCGCAGGGTGAACACTGAAGCTTTCTTT. Protein product: CASSRRVNTEAFF.

This clone has just one count. CDR3 in DNA: TGTGCCAGTAGTATAGATCAGGGAAGGAAGACTGAAGCTTTCTTT. Its protein is CASSIDQGRKTEAFF. The V and J genes are TRBV19 and TRBJ1-1, with D perhaps TRBD1 (5 bases). V gave up 0 bases and J gave up 5 bases, with 13 bases separating them. Germline V gene lookup returns CDR1 LNHDA and CDR2 SQIVND (reference sequence). The length of the CDR3 is 15 residues.

The chain employs TRBV7-8 and TRBJ1-4; TRBD1 is a possible D gene (6 bases). The germline V gene encodes CDR1 SGHVS and CDR2 FQNEAQ. V gave up 6 bases and J gave up 4 bases, with 12 bases separating them. CDR3 length: 14 residues. CDR3 amino acids: CASSPTGYNEKLFF. For the CDR3, the DNA is TGTGCCAGCAGTCCGACAGGTTATAATGAAAAACTGTTTTTT. Full variable domain (remainder filled in from reference TRBV7-8 and TRBJ1-4): GAGVSQSPRYKVAKRGQDVALRCDPISGHVSLFWYQQALGQGPEFLTYFQNEAQLDKSGLPSDRFFAERPEGSVSTLKIQRTQQEDSAVYLCASSPTGYNEKLFFGSGTQLSVL.

The chain couples TRBV6-5 to TRBJ2-1, with D possibly TRBD1 on 5 matching bases. This CDR3 spans 15 amino acids. Deletions cut 7 bases from V and 4 bases from J, with 17 bases between. CDR1 MNHEY and CDR2 SVGAGI come from the germline V gene. For the CDR3, the DNA is TGTGCCAGCACCCCGACCACAGGATCGTACAATGAGCAGTTCTTC. It is translated as CASTPTTGSYNEQFF.

The chain couples TRBV7-9 to TRBJ2-7; a possible D gene is TRBD1 (6 bases). V was cut by 1 base and J by 6 bases, with 16 bases left in between. CDR3 length equals 15 residues. Germline lookup yields CDR1 SEHNR and CDR2 FQNEAQ (reference sequence). The CDR3, as DNA: TGTGCCAGCAGCTTAGGGGCAGGGGCCTACGGCGAGCAGTACTTC. This encodes CASSLGAGAYGEQYF.

The chain is built from TRBV4-1 and TRBJ1-1; 7 nucleotides match TRBD1. The CDR3 has 13 residues. J gave up 6 bases and V 3 bases, and 4 bases lay outside the gene matches. Germline-derived CDR1 and CDR2 are MGHRA and YSYEKL. The CDR3 loop reads CASSHQGGPEAFF. In DNA form, the CDR3 reads TGCGCCAGCAGCCACCAGGGGGGCCCTGAAGCTTTCTTT.

This chain links TRBV21-1 with TRBJ1-4; the D call of TRBD1 is as the table states it, not checked on the DNA. TRBV21-1 is a pseudogene locus. The CDR3 is 13 residues long. CDR3 nucleotides: TGTGCCATCCACAGGGGACCTAATGAAAAACTGTTTTTT. Amino acid sequence: CAIHRGPNEKLFF.

The chain couples TRBV10-2 to TRBJ1-1; perhaps TRBD1 as D (6 bases). The CDR3 has 14 amino acids. The germline V gene has CDR1 WSHSY and CDR2 SAAADI. The V end was cut by 6 bases, the J end by 7 bases, with 18 bases between. The DNA of the CDR3 is TGCGCCAGCAGAGCCCCCAGGGGTCCCCGTGAAGCTTTCTTT. Protein sequence: CASRAPRGPREAFF.

In this sample, this clone turned up a few times. This chain connects TRBV6-5 to TRBJ2-1; TRBD2 is a possible D gene (6 bases). The CDR3 has 15 residues. The V end was cut by 6 bases, the J end by 9 bases, with 21 bases between. CDR1 is MNHEY, CDR2 SVGAGI, per germline. CDR3 DNA: TGTGCCAGCAGCCCGAGGCCTGGGACTCCCTCTGAGCAGTTCTTC. Translated: CASSPRPGTPSEQFF.